This T cell receptor beta chain was obtained from a study of cytomegalovirus exposure and HLA in healthy donors. For this clone: Its antigen is not known.

Trimming cost V 6 bases and J 0 bases; bases outside gene matches: 5. Germline assignment: CDR1 KGHSH and CDR2 LQKENI. The CDR3 totals 16 residues. Each donor's status was that of a healthy bone marrow donor. A multiplex PCR was run with 60 Vbeta primers and 13 Jbeta primers. Using immunoSEQ multiplex PCR, the repertoire was profiled, and TCRdb retains in-frame clones only, with some absent. The sample carries some 160,000 clones, 60% to 80% recorded once. Study-wide points: Later analysis identified a missense DCLRE1C variant that was linked to TCR beta V- and J-gene trimming. Using the classifier, cytomegalovirus status was reportedly diagnosed with high specificity and sensitivity.

The TCR sequence derives from a woman aged 25 to 39 in good health and CMV-seronegative. The sequencing sample was made of PBMCs. This rearrangement joins TRBV18 to TRBJ1-3, with 10 bases lining up with TRBD1. CDR3 nucleotide sequence: TGTGCCAGCTCGTGGGACAGGGGCTACTCTGGAAACACCATATATTTT. It is translated as CASSWDRGYSGNTIYF.